This is a list of T cell receptor beta chains from one sample in a study of blood T cell repertoires in COVID-19. Assay: immunoSEQ multiplex PCR; the TCRdb copy retains only in-frame clones and omits some. The table records 99,000 or so clones, about four fifths of them present only once. The sequencing input was peripheral blood. The origin of the receptors is a woman of 80 years or more with acute or convalescent COVID-19. CDR3s include the opening cysteine and the closing phenylalanine or tryptophan. A row's size may be missing; if present it is once, few, many or a size class.

size,J,V,CDR3
.,TRBJ2-1,TRBV2,CASSDYQVHYNEQFF
.,TRBJ2-2,TRBV2,CASSAREGGELFF
once,TRBJ2-3,TRBV30,CAWSPGAPDTQYF
few,TRBJ2-1,TRBV4-3,CASSPRTRSYDEQFF
.,TRBJ2-2,TRBV3-1/TRBV3-2,CASSQGRGRTGELFF
.,TRBJ2-1,TRBV29-1,CSVLRLAANEQFF
.,TRBJ1-2,TRBV6-5,CASSSRPGASLYGYTF
.,TRBJ2-7,TRBV4-1,CASTRGEGTYEQYF
.,TRBJ2-3,TRBV7-2,CASSFTGTGADTQYF
.,TRBJ2-2,TRBV4-1,CASSQGEAGELFF
.,TRBJ2-1,TRBV7-8,CASILFRGRLAERINEQFF
once,TRBJ2-3,TRBV24-1,CATSAGTTSGTQYF
.,TRBJ2-5,TRBV7-9,CASSQGIAEQETQYF